These 30 T cell receptor beta chains were sequenced from one sample in a study of CD8+CD57+ T cells in acquired aplastic anemia. TCR beta VDJ combinations and CDR3 sequences were profiled from genomic DNA. TCRdb independently ran MiXCR on the reads; one entry per CDR3 protein. Of 35,000 to 40,000 distinct CDR3 sequences in the sample, 76% are singletons; the top ten hold roughly 20%. The sequenced sample was sorted CD4+, CD8+, or CD8+CD57+ T cells (not recorded which) from PBMCs. These receptor sequences come from a human donor in good health, serving as a control.

This clonotype was seen more than once but under ten times. The V gene is TRBV15, the J gene TRBJ2-7, with D tentatively TRBD1 (6 bases). Germline V gene sequence: CDR1 LNHNV, CDR2 YYDKDF (reference sequence). The CDR3 has 15 amino acids. Trimming removed 1 base at V and 3 bases at J, with 13 bases between. CDR3 bases: TGTGCCACCAGCAGAGCCCCGACAGGACGCTACGAGCAGTACTTC. Its translation is CATSRAPTGRYEQYF.

This clonotype was detected only a few times. This rearrangement joins TRBV10-3 to TRBJ2-7; 9 bases align to TRBD2. Germline assignment: CDR1 ENHRY and CDR2 SYGVKD. V gave up 3 bases and J gave up 4 bases; unmatched junction bases: 4. There are 14 residues in the CDR3. CDR3 DNA: TGTGCCATCAGTGATAGCGGGAGAGAATACGAGCAGTACGTC. It encodes CAISDSGREYEQYV.

The chain has TRBV11-2 and TRBJ2-2; 11 bases are a match to TRBD1. V was pared by 3 bases and J by 4 bases, with 4 bases of the junction left unmatched. The CDR3 totals 16 residues. Germline V lookup: CDR1 SGHAT, CDR2 FQNNGV. The CDR3 here is CASSFGQGAGTGELFF. The CDR3 DNA reads as TGTGCCAGCAGCTTTGGACAGGGGGCTGGCACCGGGGAGCTGTTTTTT.

The chain links TRBV24-1 to TRBJ2-7; 12 bases align to TRBD2. The CDR3 covers 15 residues. Germline trimming cut 3 bases from V and 4 bases from J; bases unmatched to any gene: 3. The V gene's germline CDR1 is KGHDR and CDR2 SFDVKD. CDR3 loop: CATSDPTSGSYEQYF. For the CDR3, the DNA is TGTGCCACCAGTGATCCGACTAGCGGGAGTTACGAGCAGTACTTC.

The chain uses TRBV7-9 and TRBJ1-6; a weak D match, TRBD1 (6 bases). Germline assignment: CDR1 SEHNR and CDR2 FQNEAQ (reference sequence). This CDR3 is 15 amino acids long. Trimming pared 4 bases from V and 7 bases from J, leaving 14 bases between. The CDR3 here is CASSSVDSLNSPLHF. The DNA of the CDR3 is TGTGCCAGCAGCTCGGTGGACAGCCTAAATTCACCCCTCCACTTT. Supplemented by reference TRBV7-9 and TRBJ1-6, the full variable domain reads DTGVSQNPRHKITKRGQNVTFRCDPISEHNRLYWYRQTLGQGPEFLTYFQNEAQLEKSRLLSDRFSAERPKGSFSTLEIQRTEQGDSAMYLCASSSVDSLNSPLHFGNGTRLTVT.

The chain employs TRBV11-2 and TRBJ2-3, with TRBD1 as a possible D gene (5 bases). Germline CDR1 reads SGHAT; CDR2 reads FQNNGV. CDR3 length: 15 residues. Between the trimmed V and J ends, which lost 3 bases and 1 base, there was a span of 11 bases. The DNA of the CDR3 is TGTGCCAGCAGCTTGGGCCCAGGGCGCACAGATACGCAGTATTTT. Its protein product is CASSLGPGRTDTQYF.

The chain carries TRBV7-6 and TRBJ2-5, with D perhaps matching TRBD1 or TRBD2 (5 bases each). This CDR3 region has 13 residues. V was shortened by 4 bases and J by 5 bases, with 11 bases between the two germline ends. CDR1 is SGHVS and CDR2 is FNYEAQ in the germline V gene. The CDR3 loop reads CASSSLGTETQYF. In DNA, the CDR3 is TGTGCCAGCAGCTCTCTCGGGACCGAGACCCAGTACTTC.

On this clonotype: The conserved phenylalanine or tryptophan is not found at the CDR3 terminus, so this likely reflects a read error. The chain links TRBV6-5 to TRBJ1-3; 7 nucleotides align to TRBD1. The CDR3 covers 14 residues. V dropped 2 bases and J dropped 4; count of bases not matched to a gene: 2. The germline V gene has CDR1 MNHEY and CDR2 SVGAGI. CDR3 sequence reads: CASSYTGVGNTIYS. The CDR3 nucleotides are TGTGCCAGCAGTTACACAGGGGTAGGAAACACCATATATTCT.

This clonotype was detected a few times. The chain is built from TRBV20-1 and TRBJ2-7; TRBD1 might be the D (7 bases). Trimming left V 4 bases short and J 2 bases short, with 18 bases between. The CDR3 extends over 15 amino acids. CDR1 DFQATT and CDR2 SNEGSKA come from the germline V gene (reference sequence). This CDR3 is CSAIEGAGLTYEQYF. CDR3 DNA: TGCAGTGCTATCGAGGGGGCGGGACTCACCTACGAGCAGTACTTC.

The chain couples TRBV29-1 to TRBJ2-7; 7 nucleotides line up with TRBD1. Looked up from germline, CDR1 is SQVTM and CDR2 is ANQGSEA. The trim removed 5 bases at V and 2 bases at J, leaving 6 bases unmatched. There are 13 residues in the CDR3. Here the CDR3 DNA reads TGCAGCGTTAGGACAGGCCTCACCTACGAGCAGTACTTC. Translation: CSVRTGLTYEQYF.

The rearrangement joins TRBV5-1 to TRBJ1-2, with a tentative D call TRBD1 (5 bases). This CDR3 comprises 13 residues. Germline V gene lookup returns CDR1 SGHRS and CDR2 YFSETQ. V was cut by 4 bases and J by 2 bases, with 9 bases left in between. In DNA form, the CDR3 reads TGCGCCAGCAGCCCTGGGGGAAACTATGGCTACACCTTC. Amino acids: CASSPGGNYGYTF.

This chain joins TRBV19 and TRBJ2-5, with D perhaps matching TRBD1 (6 bases). Between the trimmed V and J ends, which lost 8 bases and 5 bases, there was a span of 15 bases. The germline V gene has CDR1 LNHDA and CDR2 SQIVND (reference sequence). The CDR3 runs to 13 residues. In nucleotides, the CDR3 is TGTGCCAGTTCACCAGGGGTATACGAGACCCAGTACTTC. Translated: CASSPGVYETQYF.

V and J are TRBV4-3 and TRBJ1-2; 8 bases fit TRBD1. In germline, CDR1 is LGHNA, CDR2 YSLEER. J was trimmed by 4 bases and V by 0 bases; bases with no gene match: 7. There are 16 residues in the CDR3. In DNA form, the CDR3 reads TGCGCCAGCAGCCAAGATCACGCGGACAGGGTCTATGGCTACACCTTC. Protein product: CASSQDHADRVYGYTF.

The chain carries TRBV25-1 and TRBJ2-4; D may be TRBD1 or TRBD2 (5 bases each). Per the germline V gene, CDR1 is MGHDK and CDR2 is SYGVNS. V shed 3 bases and J shed 7 bases, with 13 bases lying between them. The CDR3 covers 14 residues. This chain's CDR3 is CASSDAGTVNIQYF. The DNA for the CDR3 is TGTGCCAGCAGTGACGCCGGGACGGTCAACATTCAGTACTTC.

This chain joins TRBV11-1 and TRBJ2-5, with D unclear. This CDR3 region has 17 residues. The V end lost 1 base, the J end lost 0 bases, and 15 bases lay between the germline ends. In germline, CDR1 is SGHAT, CDR2 FQDESV (reference sequence). The CDR3 bases are TGTGCCAGCAGCTTAGGCAGGCTGGGCAGGAACCAAGAGACCCAGTACTTC. Protein: CASSLGRLGRNQETQYF.

This chain connects TRBV29-1 to TRBJ2-7; D may correspond to TRBD1 or TRBD2 (7 bases each). The CDR3 is made up of 12 amino acids. Germline CDR1 reads SQVTM; CDR2 reads ANQGSEA. V lost 3 bases and J 7 bases, leaving 13 bases between the germline ends. CDR3 in DNA: TGCAGCGTTGAGGTCCAGGGGGGGGAGCAGTACTTC. It is translated as CSVEVQGGEQYF.

The chain combines TRBV15 with TRBJ2-7, with D perhaps TRBD1 or TRBD2 (5 bases each). V was clipped by 5 bases and J by 0 bases, with 11 bases between them. The CDR3 sequence is 14 residues long. Looked up from germline, CDR1 is LNHNV and CDR2 is YYDKDF (reference sequence). The CDR3 coding sequence is TGTGCCACCAGCCGGGACCGAACCTCCTACGAGCAGTACTTC. It codes for CATSRDRTSYEQYF.

The chain combines TRBV24-1 with TRBJ2-3; possibly TRBD1 for D (5 bases). Trimming removed 3 bases from V and 1 base from J, with 7 bases in between. Germline loops: CDR1 KGHDR, CDR2 SFDVKD. This CDR3 contains 14 residues. DNA of the CDR3: TGTGCCACCAGTGATCCGACAGGCACAGATACGCAGTATTTT. Translation gives CATSDPTGTDTQYF.

The CDR3 spells CASSVTSQETQYF. DNA of the CDR3: TGCGCCAGCAGTGTAACCAGTCAAGAGACCCAGTACTTC. This chain uses TRBV10-2 with TRBJ2-5; D is ambiguous. This CDR3 is 13 amino acids long. V was cut by 4 bases and J by 2 bases, with 8 bases left in between. Germline V gene data show CDR1 as WSHSY and CDR2 as SAAADI.

The gene calls are TRBV2 and TRBJ1-5; 9 nucleotides line up with TRBD1. The length of the CDR3 is 15 residues. V lost 8 bases, J lost 6 bases, and 11 bases stayed unmatched. Germline V gene sequence: CDR1 SNHLY, CDR2 FYNNEI. This chain's CDR3 is CASASQGAVGQPQHF. CDR3 in DNA: TGTGCCAGCGCGTCACAGGGGGCCGTGGGTCAGCCCCAGCATTTT.

The chain joins TRBV24-1 to TRBJ1-1, with D possibly matching TRBD1 (6 bases). The germline gives CDR1 KGHDR, CDR2 SFDVKD. The germline V and J ends were trimmed by 4 bases and 2 bases, with 22 bases remaining between them. This CDR3 comprises 18 residues. CDR3 loop: CATSDQGSYLNANTEAFF. DNA for the CDR3: TGTGCCACCAGTGACCAGGGGAGTTACCTTAACGCAAACACTGAAGCTTTCTTT.

J is TRBJ1-2 and V is TRBV4-1; a weak D match, TRBD1 (5 bases). Per germline, CDR1 MGHRA and CDR2 YSYEKL. The CDR3 covers 14 residues. Trimming cost V 0 bases and J 6 bases, with 11 bases left between them. The CDR3 spells CASSQEGDRHGYTF. The CDR3 DNA follows: TGCGCCAGCAGCCAAGAAGGGGATCGCCATGGCTACACCTTC.

The J gene is TRBJ2-7, the V gene TRBV29-1; 7 bases align to TRBD2. V lost 1 base, J lost 0 bases, and 6 bases stayed unmatched. This CDR3 is built from 15 residues. Germline V gene sequence: CDR1 SQVTM, CDR2 ANQGSEA. The CDR3 bases are TGCAGCGTTGAAGCCCCCGGGACTACCTCCTACGAGCAGTACTTC. Translating it yields CSVEAPGTTSYEQYF.

In its sample, this clonotype was seen a few times. The genes are TRBV15 and TRBJ2-7; D is perhaps TRBD2 (6 bases). The CDR3 runs to 12 residues. The germline V gene encodes CDR1 LNHNV and CDR2 YYDKDF (reference sequence). Trimming left V 8 bases short and J 4 bases short, with 12 bases between. CDR3 residues: CATSGSGYEQYF. DNA of the CDR3: TGTGCCACCTCAGGTAGCGGATACGAGCAGTACTTC.

The J gene is TRBJ1-6, the V gene TRBV25-1; 7 nucleotides match TRBD1. V lost 2 bases and J lost 7; bases outside the gene matches: 5. The CDR3 loop spans 15 amino acids. CDR1 and CDR2 from the germline V gene are MGHDK and SYGVNS. Here the CDR3 DNA reads TGTGCCAGCAGTGAACAGGACAGGCTAAATTCACCCCTCCACTTT. Protein product: CASSEQDRLNSPLHF. Complete variable domain (other parts from reference TRBV25-1 and TRBJ1-6): EADIYQTPRYLVIGTGKKITLECSQTMGHDKMYWYQQDPGMELHLIHYSYGVNSTEKGDLSSESTVSRIRTEHFPLTLESARPSHTSQYLCASSEQDRLNSPLHFGNGTRLTVT.

CDR3 nucleotides: TGTGCCAGCAGCTTGGTGGGAGCAACTAATGAAAAACTGTTTTTT. Translated, it gives CASSLVGATNEKLFF. V is TRBV5-5 and J is TRBJ1-4; no definite D call. Trimming took off 0 bases at V and 0 bases at J, with 6 bases between the two ends. The CDR3 spans 15 residues. CDR1 is SGHKS, CDR2 YYEKEE, per germline (reference sequence).

The chain recombines TRBV7-2 with TRBJ2-3; unclear D gene. CDR3 length: 12 amino acids. Germline V lookup: CDR1 SGHTA, CDR2 FQGNSA. The V gene lost 4 bases and the J gene lost 4 bases, with 6 bases spanning the gap. In DNA form, the CDR3 reads TGTGCCAGCAGCTCGTCCCCAGATACGCAGTATTTT. Its translation is CASSSSPDTQYF.

As for this clonotype: Given the absence of the conserved phenylalanine or tryptophan at the CDR3 end, a read error is likely. J is TRBJ2-7 and V is TRBV30; D unclear. The CDR3 extends over 13 amino acids. Germline values: CDR1 GTSNPN, CDR2 SVGIG (reference sequence). The CDR3 loop is CAWVPLGTYEQYS. The CDR3 nucleotides are TGCGCCTGGGTGCCTTTGGGGACCTACGAGCAGTACTCC.

The chain has TRBV29-1 and TRBJ1-6, with 7 bases aligning to TRBD1. Germline loops: CDR1 SQVTM, CDR2 ANQGSEA. The CDR3 covers 13 residues. V trimming: 4 bases; J trimming: 10 bases; junction bases outside the gene matches: 7. CDR3 sequence reads: CSVGADRDSPLHF. The CDR3 DNA reads as TGCAGCGTTGGCGCCGACAGGGACTCACCCCTCCACTTT.

The rearrangement uses TRBV4-2 and TRBJ1-2; D is uncertain. This CDR3 is built from 14 residues. CDR1 LGHNA and CDR2 YNFKEQ come from the germline V gene. V was cut by 5 bases and J by 6 bases, with 16 bases left in between. The CDR3 protein is CASSYWAGRHGYTF. The CDR3 nucleotides are TGTGCCAGCAGCTATTGGGCAGGCAGACATGGCTACACCTTC.